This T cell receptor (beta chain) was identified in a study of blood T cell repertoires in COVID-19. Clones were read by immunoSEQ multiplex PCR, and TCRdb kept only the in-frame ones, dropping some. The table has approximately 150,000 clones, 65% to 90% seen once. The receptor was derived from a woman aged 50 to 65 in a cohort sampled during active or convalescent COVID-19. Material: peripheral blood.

CDR3 coding DNA: TGTGCCAGCAGCTTCTCGGGATACGAGCAGTACTTC. Amino acid sequence: CASSFSGYEQYF. The V gene is TRBV11-2, the J gene TRBJ2-7; D might be TRBD2 (5 bases). CDR1 and CDR2 from the germline V gene are SGHAT and FQNNGV. The CDR3 is made up of 12 amino acids. V was shortened by 3 bases and J by 4 bases, with 7 bases between the two germline ends.